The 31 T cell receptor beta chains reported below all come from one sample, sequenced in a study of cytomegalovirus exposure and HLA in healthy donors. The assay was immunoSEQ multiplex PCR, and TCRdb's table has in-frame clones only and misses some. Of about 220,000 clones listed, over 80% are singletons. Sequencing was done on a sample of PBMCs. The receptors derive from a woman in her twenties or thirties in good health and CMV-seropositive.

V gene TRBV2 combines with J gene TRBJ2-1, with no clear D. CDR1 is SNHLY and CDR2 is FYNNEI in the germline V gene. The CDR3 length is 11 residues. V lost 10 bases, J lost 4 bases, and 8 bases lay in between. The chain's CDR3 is CAIDSYNEQFF. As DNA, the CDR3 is TGTGCCATCGACTCATACAATGAGCAGTTCTTC.

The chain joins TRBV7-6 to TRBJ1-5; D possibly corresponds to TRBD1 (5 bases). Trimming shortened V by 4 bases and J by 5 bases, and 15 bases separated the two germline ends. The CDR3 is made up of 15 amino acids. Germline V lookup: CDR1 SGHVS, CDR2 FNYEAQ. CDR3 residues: CASSSQARGDQPQHF. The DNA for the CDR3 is TGTGCCAGCAGCTCACAGGCGCGGGGCGATCAGCCCCAGCATTTT.

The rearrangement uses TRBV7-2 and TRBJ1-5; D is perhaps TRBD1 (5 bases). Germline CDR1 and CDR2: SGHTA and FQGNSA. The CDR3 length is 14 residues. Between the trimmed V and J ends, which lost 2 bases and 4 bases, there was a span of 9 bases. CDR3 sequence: CASSLRQRNQPQHF. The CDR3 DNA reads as TGTGCCAGCAGCTTAAGACAGCGAAATCAGCCCCAGCATTTT.

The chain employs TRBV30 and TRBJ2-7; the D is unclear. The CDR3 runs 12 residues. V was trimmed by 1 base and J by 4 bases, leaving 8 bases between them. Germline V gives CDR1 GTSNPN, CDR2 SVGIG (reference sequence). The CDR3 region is CAWSALWYEQYF. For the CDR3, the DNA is TGTGCCTGGAGTGCCTTATGGTACGAGCAGTACTTC.

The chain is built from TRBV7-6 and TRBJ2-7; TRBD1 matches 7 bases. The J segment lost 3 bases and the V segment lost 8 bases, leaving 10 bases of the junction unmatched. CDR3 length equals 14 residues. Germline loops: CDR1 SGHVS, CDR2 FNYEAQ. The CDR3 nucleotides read TGTGCCAGCGGCGAGACAGGGTCCTTCTACGAGCAGTACTTC. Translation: CASGETGSFYEQYF.

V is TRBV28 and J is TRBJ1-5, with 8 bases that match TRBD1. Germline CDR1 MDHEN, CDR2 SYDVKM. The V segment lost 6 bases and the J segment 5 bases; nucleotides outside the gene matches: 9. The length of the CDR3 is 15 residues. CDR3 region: CASRIGQGRHQPQHF. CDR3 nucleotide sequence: TGTGCCAGCAGGATCGGACAGGGACGGCATCAGCCCCAGCATTTT.

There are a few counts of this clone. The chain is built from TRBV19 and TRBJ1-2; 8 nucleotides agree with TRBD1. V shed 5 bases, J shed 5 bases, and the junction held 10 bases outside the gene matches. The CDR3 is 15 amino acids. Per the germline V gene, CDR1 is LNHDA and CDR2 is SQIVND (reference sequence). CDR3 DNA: TGTGCCAGTAGTTCTCCTGGACAGGGCCTTTATGGCTACACCTTC. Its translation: CASSSPGQGLYGYTF.

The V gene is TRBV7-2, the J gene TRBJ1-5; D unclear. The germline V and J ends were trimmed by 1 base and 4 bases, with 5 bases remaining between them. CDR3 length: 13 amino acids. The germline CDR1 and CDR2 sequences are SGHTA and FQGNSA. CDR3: CASSLVYNQPQHF. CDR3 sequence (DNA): TGTGCCAGCAGCTTAGTCTATAATCAGCCCCAGCATTTT.

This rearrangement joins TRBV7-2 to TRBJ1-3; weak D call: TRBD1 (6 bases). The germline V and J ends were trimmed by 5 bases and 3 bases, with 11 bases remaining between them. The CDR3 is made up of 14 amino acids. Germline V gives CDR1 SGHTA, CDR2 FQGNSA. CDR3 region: CASSQQGGGNTIYF. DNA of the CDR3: TGTGCCAGCAGCCAACAGGGTGGTGGAAACACCATATATTTT.

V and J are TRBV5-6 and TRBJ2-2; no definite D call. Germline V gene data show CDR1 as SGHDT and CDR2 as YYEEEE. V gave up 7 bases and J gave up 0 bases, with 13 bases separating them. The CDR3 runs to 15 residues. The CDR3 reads CASDNRASNTGELFF. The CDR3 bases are TGTGCCAGCGACAATCGGGCGTCGAACACCGGGGAGCTGTTTTTT.

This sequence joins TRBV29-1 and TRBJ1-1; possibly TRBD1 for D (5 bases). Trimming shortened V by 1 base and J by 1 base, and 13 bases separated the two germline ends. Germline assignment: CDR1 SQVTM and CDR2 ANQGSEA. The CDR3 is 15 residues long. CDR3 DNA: TGCAGCGTTGAAGGCCGAGGACACAGGAACACTGAAGCTTTCTTT. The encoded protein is CSVEGRGHRNTEAFF.

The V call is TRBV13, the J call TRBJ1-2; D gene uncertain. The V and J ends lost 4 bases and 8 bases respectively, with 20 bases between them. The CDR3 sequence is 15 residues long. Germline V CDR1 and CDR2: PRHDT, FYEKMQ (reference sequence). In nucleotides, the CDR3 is TGTGCCAGCAGCTCTGGGCCCACCCTCTGGGAAGGCTACACCTTC. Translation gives CASSSGPTLWEGYTF.

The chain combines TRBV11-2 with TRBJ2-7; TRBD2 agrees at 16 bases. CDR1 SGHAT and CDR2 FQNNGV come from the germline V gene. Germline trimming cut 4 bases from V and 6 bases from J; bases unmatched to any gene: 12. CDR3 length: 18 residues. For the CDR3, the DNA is TGTGCCAGCAGCTATACCACCGGGACTAGCGGGAGGGCCTCCGAGCAGTACTTC. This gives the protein CASSYTTGTSGRASEQYF.

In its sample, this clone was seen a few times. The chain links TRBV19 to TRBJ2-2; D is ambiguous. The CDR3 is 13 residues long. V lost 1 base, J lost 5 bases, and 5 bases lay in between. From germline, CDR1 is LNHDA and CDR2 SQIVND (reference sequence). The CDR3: CASSIVITGELFF. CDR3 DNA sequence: TGTGCCAGTAGTATAGTTATTACCGGGGAGCTGTTTTTT.

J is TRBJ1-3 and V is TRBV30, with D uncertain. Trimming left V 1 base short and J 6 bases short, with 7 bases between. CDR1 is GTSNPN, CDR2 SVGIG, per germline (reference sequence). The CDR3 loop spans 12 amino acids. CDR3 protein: CAWSERVNTIYF. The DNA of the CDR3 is TGTGCCTGGAGTGAAAGGGTAAACACCATATATTTT.

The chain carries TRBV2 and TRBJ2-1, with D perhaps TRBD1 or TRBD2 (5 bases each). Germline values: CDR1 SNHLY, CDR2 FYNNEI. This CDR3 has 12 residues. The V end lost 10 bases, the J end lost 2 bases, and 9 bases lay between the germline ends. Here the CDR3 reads CATSGPYNEQFF. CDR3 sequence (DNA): TGTGCCACCTCGGGACCCTACAATGAGCAGTTCTTC.

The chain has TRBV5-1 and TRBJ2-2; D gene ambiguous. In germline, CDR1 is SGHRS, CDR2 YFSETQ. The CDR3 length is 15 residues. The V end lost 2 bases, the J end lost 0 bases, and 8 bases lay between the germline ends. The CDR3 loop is CASSFSGPNTGELFF. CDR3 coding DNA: TGCGCCAGCAGCTTTTCTGGCCCGAACACCGGGGAGCTGTTTTTT.

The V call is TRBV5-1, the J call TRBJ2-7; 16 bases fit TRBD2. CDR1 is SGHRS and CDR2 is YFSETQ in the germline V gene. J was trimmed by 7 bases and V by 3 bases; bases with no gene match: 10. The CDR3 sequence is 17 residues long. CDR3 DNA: TGCGCCAGCAGCTGGACGGGACTAGCGGGAGGGTCTGGGGAGCAGTACTTC. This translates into CASSWTGLAGGSGEQYF.

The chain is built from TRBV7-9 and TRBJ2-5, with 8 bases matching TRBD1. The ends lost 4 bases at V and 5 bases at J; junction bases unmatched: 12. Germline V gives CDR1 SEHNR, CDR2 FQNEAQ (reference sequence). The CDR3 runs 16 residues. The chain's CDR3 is CASSSSGQGYRETQYF. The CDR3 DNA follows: TGTGCCAGCAGCTCCTCTGGACAGGGTTATCGGGAGACCCAGTACTTC.

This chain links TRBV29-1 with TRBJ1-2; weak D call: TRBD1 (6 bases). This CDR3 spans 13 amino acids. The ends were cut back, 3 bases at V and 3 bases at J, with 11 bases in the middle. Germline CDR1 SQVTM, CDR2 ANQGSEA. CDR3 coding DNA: TGCAGCGTTGAGGTCAGGGGCTACTATGGCTACACCTTC. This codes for CSVEVRGYYGYTF.

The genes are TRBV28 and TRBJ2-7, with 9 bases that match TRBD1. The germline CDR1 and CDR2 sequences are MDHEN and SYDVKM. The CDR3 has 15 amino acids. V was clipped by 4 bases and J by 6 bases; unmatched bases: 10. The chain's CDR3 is CASSSRTGETSEQYF. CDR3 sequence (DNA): TGTGCCAGCAGTTCGAGGACAGGGGAAACGTCCGAGCAGTACTTC.

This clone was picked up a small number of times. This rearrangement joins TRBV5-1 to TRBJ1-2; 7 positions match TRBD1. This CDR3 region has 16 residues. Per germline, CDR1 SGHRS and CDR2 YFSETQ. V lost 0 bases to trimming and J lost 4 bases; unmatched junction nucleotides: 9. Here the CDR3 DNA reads TGCGCCAGCAGCTTGGCCGGAGGGACAGAGCTCTATGGCTACACCTTC. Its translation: CASSLAGGTELYGYTF.

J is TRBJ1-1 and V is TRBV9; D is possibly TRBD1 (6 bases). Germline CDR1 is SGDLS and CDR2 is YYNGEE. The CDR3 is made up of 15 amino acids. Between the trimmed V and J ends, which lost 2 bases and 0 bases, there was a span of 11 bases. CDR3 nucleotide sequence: TGTGCCAGCAGCGTGCGGGACACCGTGAACACTGAAGCTTTCTTT. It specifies CASSVRDTVNTEAFF.

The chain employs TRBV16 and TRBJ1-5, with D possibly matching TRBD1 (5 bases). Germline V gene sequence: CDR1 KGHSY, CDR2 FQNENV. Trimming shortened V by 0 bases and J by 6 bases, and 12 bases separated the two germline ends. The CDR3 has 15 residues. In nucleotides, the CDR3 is TGTGCCAGCAGCCAATCCAGGGCAGATAGTCAGCCCCAGCATTTT. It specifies CASSQSRADSQPQHF.

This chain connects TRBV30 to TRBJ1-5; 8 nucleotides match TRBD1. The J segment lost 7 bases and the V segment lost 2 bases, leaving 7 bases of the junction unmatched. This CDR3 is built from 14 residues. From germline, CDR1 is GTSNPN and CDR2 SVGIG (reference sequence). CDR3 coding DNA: TGTGCCTGGAGTCTCGGACAGGGCGGCCAGCCCCAGCATTTT. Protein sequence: CAWSLGQGGQPQHF.

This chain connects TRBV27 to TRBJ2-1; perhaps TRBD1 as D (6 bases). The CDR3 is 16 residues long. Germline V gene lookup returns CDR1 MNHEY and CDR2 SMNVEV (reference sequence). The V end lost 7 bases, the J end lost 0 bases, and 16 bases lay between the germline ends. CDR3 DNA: TGTGCCAGCATAGGAGGCAGGACAGACTCCTACAATGAGCAGTTCTTC. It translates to CASIGGRTDSYNEQFF.

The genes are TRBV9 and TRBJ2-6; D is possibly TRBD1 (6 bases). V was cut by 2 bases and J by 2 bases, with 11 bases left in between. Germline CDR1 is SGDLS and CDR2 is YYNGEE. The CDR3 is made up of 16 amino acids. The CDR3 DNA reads TGTGCCAGCAGCGTTCTTTGGGGGCCTGGGGCCAACGTCCTGACTTTC. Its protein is CASSVLWGPGANVLTF.

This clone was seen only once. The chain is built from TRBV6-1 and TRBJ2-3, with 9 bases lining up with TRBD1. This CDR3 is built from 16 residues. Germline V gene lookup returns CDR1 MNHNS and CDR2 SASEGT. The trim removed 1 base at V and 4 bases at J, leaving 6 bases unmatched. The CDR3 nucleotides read TGTGCCAGCAGTGAAGATTACAGGGGGCGTTCAGATACGCAGTATTTT. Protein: CASSEDYRGRSDTQYF.

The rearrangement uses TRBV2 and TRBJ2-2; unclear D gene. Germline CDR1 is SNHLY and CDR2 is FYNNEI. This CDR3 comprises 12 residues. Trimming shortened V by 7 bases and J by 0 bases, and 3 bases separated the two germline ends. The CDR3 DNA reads TGTGCCAGCAACGCGAACACCGGGGAGCTGTTTTTT. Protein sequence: CASNANTGELFF.

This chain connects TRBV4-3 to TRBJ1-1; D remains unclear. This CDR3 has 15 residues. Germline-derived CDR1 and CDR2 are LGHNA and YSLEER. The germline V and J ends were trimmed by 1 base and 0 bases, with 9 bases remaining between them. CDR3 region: CASSQGPYMNTEAFF. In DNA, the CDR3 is TGCGCCAGCAGCCAAGGACCGTACATGAACACTGAAGCTTTCTTT.

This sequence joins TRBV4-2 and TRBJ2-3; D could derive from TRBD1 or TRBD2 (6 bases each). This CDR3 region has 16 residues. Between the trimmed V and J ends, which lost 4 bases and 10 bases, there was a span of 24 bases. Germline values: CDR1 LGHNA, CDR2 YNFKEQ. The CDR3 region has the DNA TGTGCCAGCAGCCCACCACCCGGGGCCAGGGGAGGTGCGCAGTATTTT. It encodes CASSPPPGARGGAQYF.